This entry lists 26 T cell receptor beta chains sequenced from one sample in a study of tissue T cells after allogeneic stem cell transplantation. The time point is: mouse harvest day 14 after allogeneic transplant. Each mouse received 10^7 T-cell-depleted marrow cells plus 10^6 splenic CD5+ T cells by tail vein. Sequenced by immunoSEQ multiplex PCR; TCRdb stores in-frame clones only, minus some. The data hold approximately 2,100 clones, with roughly 50% observed a single time. Source material: liver tissue. The source of these receptors is a female BALB/c mouse given C57BL/6 T cells with graft-versus-host disease after an allogeneic hematopoietic cell transplant.

On this clone: These gene names are mouse names. The read terminates 1 residue before the CDR3 end, so the remaining end is supplied by the germline J gene. V usage is TRBV3 and J usage is TRBJ2-7; D may be TRBD1 (6 bases). V dropped 1 base and J dropped 6 bases, with 7 bases sitting between them. The CDR3 loop spans 12 amino acids. Germline-derived CDR1 and CDR2 are SNHLY and FYNGKV (reference sequence). Here the CDR3 reads CASSLDRVEQYF. The sequenced part of the CDR3 DNA is TGTGCCAGCAGCTTAGACAGGGTTGAACAGTAC.

By share, this clone ranks as medium-sized. The gene names given are mouse names. The read halts 1 residue ahead of the CDR3 end, with the missing end drawn from the germline J gene. The chain carries TRBV16 and TRBJ2-7; 9 bases fit TRBD2. V was pared by 5 bases and J by 0 bases, with 2 bases of the junction left unmatched. Germline-derived CDR1 and CDR2 are SGHSA and FRNQAP. The CDR3 is 14 residues long. CDR3 DNA, as far as it was read: TGTGCAAGCAGCAAGGACTGGGGCTCCTATGAACAGTAC. Translating it yields CASSKDWGSYEQY. The entire CDR3 is CASSKDWGSYEQYF.

This clone was picked up a small number of times. Gene names follow the mouse nomenclature. The read halts 1 residue ahead of the CDR3 end, with the missing end drawn from the germline J gene. This chain connects TRBV26 to TRBJ2-7; TRBD1 might be the D (6 bases). Trimming stripped 4 bases from V and 0 bases from J, with 10 bases between. The germline V gene has CDR1 KGHPV and CDR2 FQNQEV (reference sequence). The CDR3 consists of 14 residues. The CDR3 loop reads CASSPTGHSYEQYF. The sequenced part of the CDR3 DNA is TGTGCCAGCAGTCCTACAGGGCACTCCTATGAACAGTAC.

A word on this clone: Gene names follow the mouse nomenclature. The CDR3 is cut off 1 residue early in the read; its end comes from the germline J gene. The chain links TRBV1 to TRBJ2-4, with 7 bases that match TRBD2. Looked up from germline, CDR1 is NSQYPW and CDR2 is LRSPGD (reference sequence). The CDR3 sequence is 15 residues long. Germline trimming cut 2 bases from V and 1 base from J; bases unmatched to any gene: 3. The CDR3 sequence: CTCSAWGVGQNTLYF. CDR3 DNA (partial): TGCACCTGCAGTGCATGGGGGGTGGGTCAAAACACCTTGTAC.

Regarding this clone: Mouse germline and gene names are used. CDR3 residues: CASSMGRQNTLYF. The sequenced CDR3 bases are TGTGCCAGCAGTATGGGGAGACAAAACACCTTGTAC. The chain is built from TRBV19 and TRBJ2-4; D not resolved. The CDR3 end falls 1 residue outside the read, so it is completed with the germline J gene. Germline V CDR1 and CDR2: FNHDT, SITEND (reference sequence). With 2 bases removed from V and 3 bases from J, the gap between germline ends came to 7 bases. CDR3 length equals 13 residues.

By proportion, this clone is large (0.1 to 1%). The genes are named according to mouse. The read ends 1 residue early relative to the CDR3; the germline J gene fills the gap. The chain couples TRBV3 to TRBJ2-1; TRBD2 aligns across 10 bases. Germline values: CDR1 SNHLY, CDR2 FYNGKV (reference sequence). J was trimmed by 2 bases and V by 0 bases; bases with no gene match: 4. CDR3 length: 17 residues. This CDR3 reads CASSLAWGGADYAEQFF. The CDR3 DNA, read in part, is TGTGCCAGCAGCTTAGCCTGGGGGGGCGCTGACTATGCTGAGCAGTTC.

Remarks on this clone: Gene labels here are mouse ones. Read sequence stops 1 residue before the CDR3 end, and the germline J gene provides the missing end. J is TRBJ2-4 and V is TRBV2; D gene uncertain. CDR3 size: 13 residues. Germline V gives CDR1 LGHNA, CDR2 YSYQKL. V was cut by 5 bases and J by 2 bases, with 8 bases left in between. CDR3 amino acids: CASSFLDQNTLYF. CDR3 DNA, as far as it was read: TGTGCCAGCAGCTTCCTGGATCAAAACACCTTGTAC.

This clone is judged medium-sized (0.01 to 0.1%). Genes here carry mouse names. The read is 1 residue too short to cover the CDR3 end, so that end is filled in from the germline J gene. This sequence joins TRBV3 and TRBJ2-7; D is perhaps TRBD2 (5 bases). CDR3 length equals 13 residues. V was shortened by 3 bases and J by 0 bases, with 6 bases between the two germline ends. The germline V gene encodes CDR1 SNHLY and CDR2 FYNGKV (reference sequence). CDR3 DNA, as far as it was read: TGTGCCAGCAGCTTCTGGGTCTCCTATGAACAGTAC. Amino acids: CASSFWVSYEQY. In full, the CDR3 reads CASSFWVSYEQYF.

This clone was counted a few times. Gene names and germline match the mouse. The sequenced part of the CDR3 DNA is TGTGCCAGCAGCCAAGAAGGGGGGGTGAGCAACACCTTGTAC. It encodes CASSQEGGVSNTLY. The whole CDR3 sequence is CASSQEGGVSNTLYF. The genes are TRBV2 and TRBJ2-4; tentatively, D is TRBD2 (7 bases). The read halts 1 residue ahead of the CDR3 end, with the missing end drawn from the germline J gene. The CDR3 sequence is 15 residues long. CDR1 is LGHNA and CDR2 is YSYQKL in the germline V gene. Trimming shortened V by 0 bases and J by 6 bases, and 13 bases separated the two germline ends.

Comment on this clone: Gene and germline names: mouse. The read gets to within 1 residue of the CDR3 end, and the germline J gene fills in the rest. This chain links TRBV3 with TRBJ2-4, with TRBD2 matching 8 bases. V was pared by 2 bases and J by 0 bases, with 4 bases of the junction left unmatched. The CDR3 consists of 16 residues. Per germline, CDR1 SNHLY and CDR2 FYNGKV (reference sequence). CDR3 sequence: CASSLRLGGSQNTLYF. Incomplete CDR3 DNA: TGTGCCAGCAGCTTAAGGCTGGGGGGTAGTCAAAACACCTTGTAC. Full variable domain (rest looked up from reference TRBV3 and TRBJ2-4): GPKVLQIPSHQIIDMGQMVTLNCDPVSNHLYFYWYKQILGQQMEFLVNFYNGKVMEKSKLFKDQFSVERPDGSYFTLKIQPTALEDSAVYFCASSLRLGGSQNTLYFGAGTRLSVL.

In this sample, this clone is large. Genes and germline come from the mouse. The sequenced part of the CDR3 DNA is TGTGCCAGCAGCCAAGATCGAGGTTCCTATGAACAGTAC. This encodes CASSQDRGSYEQY. The whole CDR3 protein is CASSQDRGSYEQYF. The chain recombines TRBV5 with TRBJ2-7; no definite D call. The CDR3 is cut off 1 residue early in the read; its end comes from the germline J gene. V lost 0 bases and J 1 base, leaving 7 bases between the germline ends. The germline V gene has CDR1 LGHNA and CDR2 YNLKQL (reference sequence). The CDR3 totals 14 residues.

The sample holds a few counts of this clone. Gene names and germline match the mouse. The missing CDR3 end, 1 residue past where the read stops, is filled in from the germline J gene. J is TRBJ2-4 and V is TRBV1; possibly TRBD2 for D (6 bases). V lost 0 bases to trimming and J lost 0 bases, with 7 bases between them. The CDR3 is 15 amino acids. Germline CDR1 is NSQYPW and CDR2 is LRSPGD (reference sequence). CDR3 protein: CTCSADLGSQNTLYF. The DNA read from the CDR3 is TGCACCTGCAGTGCAGATCTGGGGAGTCAAAACACCTTGTAC.

Note on this clone: The genes and germline here are from mouse. The read comes to an end 1 residue before the CDR3 does, leaving the germline J gene to fill in the end. The chain uses TRBV12-1 and TRBJ1-3; D remains unclear. The ends were cut back, 2 bases at V and 0 bases at J, with 7 bases in the middle. CDR3 length: 14 residues. From germline, CDR1 is SGHSN and CDR2 HYEKVE. CDR3 sequence: CASSQHNSGNTLYF. CDR3 bases read: TGTGCCAGCTCTCAGCACAATTCTGGAAATACGCTCTAT. The full variable domain, rest sourced from reference TRBV12-1 and TRBJ1-3, is DSGVVQSPRHIIKEKGGRSVLTCIPISGHSNVVWYQQTLGKELKFLIQHYEKVERDKGFLPSRFSVQQFDDYHSEMNMSALELEDSAMYFCASSQHNSGNTLYFGEGSRLIVV.

On this clone itself: Gene names follow the mouse nomenclature. Sequencing ends 1 residue short of the CDR3 end; the germline J gene provides the rest. V is TRBV26 and J is TRBJ2-2; D remains unclear. The CDR3 loop spans 14 amino acids. The V and J ends lost 1 base and 2 bases respectively, with 5 bases between them. The germline V gene has CDR1 KGHPV and CDR2 FQNQEV (reference sequence). Incomplete CDR3 DNA: TGTGCCAGCAGTCTGTTCAGCAACACCGGGCAGCTCTAC. This translates into CASSLFSNTGQLY. The full-length CDR3 reads as CASSLFSNTGQLYF. The full variable domain, with the rest looked up from reference TRBV26 and TRBJ2-2, is NSKVIQTPRYLVKGQGQKAKMRCIPEKGHPVVFWYQQNKNNEFKFLINFQNQEVLQQIDMTEKRFSAECPSNSPCSLEIQSSEAGDSALYLCASSLFSNTGQLYFGEGSKLTVL.

This clone was recorded a few times. Germline and genes: mouse. The sequenced CDR3 bases are TGTGCAAGCAGCTTAGAAGTTTCCAACGAAAGATTATTT. Its translation is CASSLEVSNERLF. The full CDR3 protein reads CASSLEVSNERLFF. The rearrangement joins TRBV16 to TRBJ1-4, with D uncertain. The read stops 1 residue short of the end of the CDR3; the missing end is completed from the germline J gene. This CDR3 region has 14 residues. Germline V gene data show CDR1 as SGHSA and CDR2 as FRNQAP. The ends were cut back, 0 bases at V and 0 bases at J, with 2 bases in the middle.

Comment on this clone: Mouse germline and gene names are used. The read is 1 residue too short to cover the CDR3 end, so that end is filled in from the germline J gene. The chain links TRBV1 to TRBJ2-1; no clear D. V was trimmed by 4 bases and J by 6 bases, leaving 4 bases between them. The length of the CDR3 is 11 residues. Germline lookup yields CDR1 NSQYPW and CDR2 LRSPGD (reference sequence). The CDR3 DNA, read in part, is TGCACCTGCAGTGACAGTGCTGAGCAGTTC. Translation gives CTCSDSAEQF. The entire CDR3 protein is CTCSDSAEQFF.

A remark on this clone: Gene labels here are mouse ones. Read sequence stops 1 residue before the CDR3 end, and the germline J gene provides the missing end. The V call is TRBV13-1, the J call TRBJ1-2; D ambiguous. CDR1 and CDR2 from the germline V gene are NSHNY and SYGAGN. Trimming took off 3 bases at V and 0 bases at J, with 6 bases between the two ends. The CDR3 has 13 residues. CDR3 residues: CASSGSTNSDYTF. CDR3 DNA (partial): TGTGCCAGCAGTGGGTCAACAAACTCCGACTACACC.

Details on this clone: The germline and genes are mouse ones. The read ends 1 residue shy of where the CDR3 ends; the end is completed using the germline J gene. The chain combines TRBV12-1 with TRBJ2-1, with TRBD2 matching 10 bases. The J segment lost 7 bases and the V segment lost 4 bases, leaving 3 bases of the junction unmatched. The CDR3 runs 13 residues. Per germline, CDR1 SGHSN and CDR2 HYEKVE. CDR3 bases read: TGTGCCAGCTCCTCGGGACTGGGGGCTGAGCAGTTC. This sequence encodes CASSSGLGAEQF. In full, the CDR3 reads CASSSGLGAEQFF.

Concerning this clone itself: Gene names are the mouse ones. The CDR3 sequence is CASSGASHSGNTLYF. The CDR3 bases that were read are TGTGCCAGCAGTGGGGCGTCCCATTCCGGAAATACGCTCTAT. This chain uses TRBV13-3 with TRBJ1-3; D call uncertain. The missing CDR3 end, 1 residue past where the read stops, is filled in from the germline J gene. The ends were cut back, 3 bases at V and 4 bases at J, with 14 bases in the middle. CDR1 is NNHDY, CDR2 SYVADS, per germline. There are 15 residues in the CDR3.

This clone has more than one count but fewer than ten. Genes and germline are mouse. The CDR3 is cut off 1 residue early in the read; its end comes from the germline J gene. The chain recombines TRBV3 with TRBJ2-1; TRBD2 matches at 10 bases. Germline values: CDR1 SNHLY, CDR2 FYNGKV (reference sequence). J lost 5 bases, V lost 2 bases, and 0 bases had no gene match. This CDR3 comprises 14 residues. CDR3 sequence reads: CASSLLGGHAEQFF. The sequenced part of the CDR3 DNA is TGTGCCAGCAGCTTACTGGGGGGGCATGCTGAGCAGTTC.

This clone came up a few times. Given a far larger clone just one base away, this is likely a sequencing read error. Genes here carry mouse names. The read stops 1 residue short of the end of the CDR3; the missing end is completed from the germline J gene. The chain links TRBV13-1 to TRBJ2-3; possibly TRBD1 for D (6 bases). The germline gives CDR1 NSHNY, CDR2 SYGAGN. This CDR3 has 15 amino acids. The sequenced part of the CDR3 DNA is TGTGCCAGCAGTGATGCCAGGGGCGGTGCAGAACCGCTGTAT. Translated: CASSDARGGAEPLY. Given in full, the CDR3 is CASSDARGGAEPLYF.

Turning to this clone: The germline and genes are mouse ones. The CDR3 end falls 1 residue outside the read, so it is completed with the germline J gene. V usage is TRBV24 and J usage is TRBJ2-1; tentative D call: TRBD1 (5 bases). V lost 11 bases to trimming and J lost 3 bases, with 11 bases between them. There are 12 residues in the CDR3. Germline lookup yields CDR1 KGHTA and CDR2 FRNEEI. Partial CDR3 DNA: TGTGCCCCCAGGGAGGGCTATGCTGAGCAGTTC. It specifies CAPREGYAEQF. The CDR3 in its entirety is CAPREGYAEQFF.

This clone was seen a few times. These gene names are mouse names. The read halts 1 residue ahead of the CDR3 end, with the missing end drawn from the germline J gene. This chain uses TRBV13-3 with TRBJ2-7, with a possible D match to TRBD1 (6 bases). CDR3 length equals 13 residues. Trimming cost V 4 bases and J 0 bases, with 8 bases left between them. The V gene's germline CDR1 is NNHDY and CDR2 SYVADS. The CDR3 protein is CASSRDNSYEQYF. The covered CDR3 bases are TGTGCCAGCAGTCGGGACAACTCCTATGAACAGTAC.

A word on this clone: Gene names and germline refer to mouse. The sequenced fragment ends 1 residue before the CDR3 boundary, so the rest is inferred from the germline J gene. The V gene is TRBV26, the J gene TRBJ1-3; D gene uncertain. The germline V gene has CDR1 KGHPV and CDR2 FQNQEV (reference sequence). V shed 2 bases and J shed 1 base, with 6 bases lying between them. The CDR3 sequence is 14 residues long. The CDR3 spells CASSLPGSGNTLYF. The CDR3 bases that were read are TGTGCCAGCAGTCTGCCGGGATCTGGAAATACGCTCTAT.

As concerns this clone: Gene names and germline match the mouse. The DNA ends 1 residue before the CDR3 does, and the rest of the CDR3 is filled in from the germline J gene. The chain links TRBV5 to TRBJ1-1; D is ambiguous. The CDR3 consists of 13 residues. Trimming stripped 2 bases from V and 0 bases from J, with 4 bases between. Germline V gene sequence: CDR1 LGHNA, CDR2 YNLKQL (reference sequence). CDR3 sequence reads: CASSQTTNTEVFF. Incomplete CDR3 DNA: TGTGCCAGCAGCCAAACAACAAACACAGAAGTCTTC.

A note on this clone: All gene names here are mouse names. The read ends 1 residue shy of where the CDR3 ends; the end is completed using the germline J gene. The rearrangement uses TRBV26 and TRBJ2-3; D is unresolved. The CDR3 sequence is 13 residues long. Germline V gives CDR1 KGHPV, CDR2 FQNQEV (reference sequence). The V and J ends lost 4 bases and 1 base respectively, with 6 bases between them. CDR3 loop: CASSPTGAETLYF. CDR3 DNA (partial): TGTGCCAGCAGTCCCACGGGTGCAGAAACGCTGTAT.